Listed below are T cell receptor beta chains from one sample, sequenced in a study of blood T cell repertoires in COVID-19. Libraries were prepared by immunoSEQ multiplex PCR; TCRdb keeps only in-frame clonotypes and omits some of them. Among roughly 150,000 clones listed, around 90% were seen once. The source material was peripheral blood. These receptors were taken from a human donor in a cohort sampled during active COVID-19. Both conserved end residues are part of each CDR3. The D gene is left open where the match is weak. Some rows have no size entry. The others give once, few or many, or a class for an expanded clone.

d_call,clone_size,v_call,j_call,cdr3_nt,cdr3_aa
.,few,TRBV7-9,TRBJ1-1,TGTGCCAACCACAGGGTAGGGACTGAAGCTTTCTTT,CANHRVGTEAFF
.,.,TRBV11-2,TRBJ2-2,TGTGCCAGCAGCTTGTCCGTAGGGGAGCTGTTTTTT,CASSLSVGELFF
.,.,TRBV12-5,TRBJ1-2,TGTGCTAGTGGTCACGCCCGGGATCTAATTATCCCCTATGGCTACACCTTC,CASGHARDLIIPYGYTF
.,.,TRBV9,TRBJ2-1,TGTGCCAGCAGCGTAAGTCCCGGGATCTACAATGAGCAGTTCTTC,CASSVSPGIYNEQFF
.,.,TRBV3-1/TRBV3-2,TRBJ2-1,TGTGCCAGCAGCCAAGGCCTAGGCGACGATGAGCAGTTCTTC,CASSQGLGDDEQFF
TRBD1,.,TRBV19,TRBJ2-3,TGTGCCAGTAGTATGACAGGGGGCCTGGGCGTAGATACGCAGTATTTT,CASSMTGGLGVDTQYF
.,.,TRBV28,TRBJ1-2,TGTGCCAGCACTATCCTGGGGGGGGCATCCCGTAACTATGGCTACACCTTC,CASTILGGASRNYGYTF
.,.,TRBV28,TRBJ2-7,TGTGCCAGCAGTCCCCCATGGCCGATAGGGGCTTACGAGCAGTACTTC,CASSPPWPIGAYEQYF
TRBD1,.,TRBV27,TRBJ2-7,TGTGCCAGCAGTTCGGGACAGAGCCTCTACGAGCAGTACTTC,CASSSGQSLYEQYF
.,.,TRBV3-1/TRBV3-2,TRBJ2-7,TGTGCCAGCAGCCAAGGGTACAGCAAGTCCTCCTACGAGCAGTACTTC,CASSQGYSKSSYEQYF
TRBD1,.,TRBV28,TRBJ1-3,TGTGCCAGCAGCTCAGGGGGCGTATATGGAAACACCATATATTTT,CASSSGGVYGNTIYF
.,.,TRBV15,TRBJ1-3,TGTGCCACCAGCGGGTCCGAGAGGCGCGGATCTGGAAACACCATATATTTT,CATSGSERRGSGNTIYF
TRBD1,.,TRBV27,TRBJ1-2,TGTGCCAGCAGTTTATACGGGCAGGGGGCGTCTAAGGGCTACACCTTC,CASSLYGQGASKGYTF
TRBD2,.,TRBV6-1,TRBJ2-7,TGTGCCAGCAGTGAGCCGGGACTAGTATTCTACGAGCAGTACTTC,CASSEPGLVFYEQYF
TRBD1,.,TRBV27,TRBJ2-2,TGTGCCAGCAGTATCTGGACAGGGGGCACCGGGGAGCTGTTTTTT,CASSIWTGGTGELFF
TRBD1,.,TRBV7-3,TRBJ2-1,TGTGCCAGCAGCGAAGGGACAGGGAACTACAATGAGCAGTTCTTC,CASSEGTGNYNEQFF
.,.,TRBV10-2,TRBJ2-2,TGCGCCAGCAGTGCCTACGGGGAGCTGTTTTTT,CASSAYGELFF
.,.,TRBV5-6,TRBJ2-2,TGTGCCAGCAGCTTGGACCGGGACACTCCGAACACCGGGGAGCTGTTTTTT,CASSLDRDTPNTGELFF
TRBD1,once,TRBV27,TRBJ1-2,TGTGCCAGCAGTCCGGCCCGGACAGGGAGAGGCTACACCTTC,CASSPARTGRGYTF
TRBD2,once,TRBV5-1,TRBJ2-1,TGCGCCAGCAGCTGGGACTATCCCAGCTCCTACAATGAGCAGTTCTTC,CASSWDYPSSYNEQFF
.,.,TRBV7-2,TRBJ2-1,TGTGCCAGCAGCTTAGCGCTGGGGGGGGCCGGGGCGTACAATGAGCAGTTCTTC,CASSLALGGAGAYNEQFF
.,.,TRBV30,TRBJ1-2,TGTGCCTGGAGTAGGCGACAGACGAGCATCTATGGCTACACCTTC,CAWSRRQTSIYGYTF
.,.,TRBV11-3,TRBJ1-1,TGTGCCAGCAGCTCAAGTCTACAGGGAAACACTGAAGCTTTCTTT,CASSSSLQGNTEAFF
.,once,TRBV4-1,TRBJ2-2,TGCGCCAGCAGCCCGAGGGTGATACGGGCCGGGGAGCTGTTTTTT,CASSPRVIRAGELFF
.,.,TRBV7-9,TRBJ2-5,TGTGCCAGCAGCTCCCAACAGGGACAAGAGACCCAGTACTTC,CASSSQQGQETQYF
.,.,TRBV5-8,TRBJ1-5,TGTGCCAGCAGCTTCTCCCGGGGGGCGAGCAATCAGCCCCAGCATTTT,CASSFSRGASNQPQHF
.,.,TRBV2,TRBJ2-5,TGTGCCAGCAGCCGAAAGGAGGGGGCGGAGACCCAGTACTTC,CASSRKEGAETQYF
.,.,TRBV24-1,TRBJ2-3,TGTGCCACCAGTGATTTAGTCCTGTCGGGTGATACGCAGTATTTT,CATSDLVLSGDTQYF
.,.,TRBV5-6,TRBJ1-4,TGTGCCAGCAGCTTGCAGGGTTCAACTAATGAAAAACTGTTTTTT,CASSLQGSTNEKLFF
.,.,TRBV7-2,TRBJ1-2,TGTGCCAGCAGCTTAGTAGTAGGAGAAAACTATGGCTACACCTTC,CASSLVVGENYGYTF
.,.,TRBV16,TRBJ1-2,TGTGCCAGCAGCCAATCGTTAACAGGAGAACCGATGGGCTATGGCTACACCTTC,CASSQSLTGEPMGYGYTF
TRBD1,.,TRBV19,TRBJ2-7,TGTGCCAGTAGTATGCGAATGGACAGGGCGGACTACGAGCAGTACTTC,CASSMRMDRADYEQYF
TRBD2,.,TRBV9,TRBJ2-2,TGTGCCAGCAGCGTGAGCGGGGTTAACACCGGGGAGCTGTTTTTT,CASSVSGVNTGELFF
.,few,TRBV28,TRBJ1-2,TGTGCCAGCAGTTTAAAGGGGACCGGGGGAAACTATGGCTACACCTTC,CASSLKGTGGNYGYTF
TRBD1,.,TRBV6-5,TRBJ2-7,TGTGCCAGCACCGGGACAGCTTACGAGCAGTACTTC,CASTGTAYEQYF
.,.,TRBV5-8,TRBJ2-6,TGTGCCAGCAGCCCGGGACACATCTCTGGGGCCAACGTCCTGACTTTC,CASSPGHISGANVLTF
TRBD1,.,TRBV19,TRBJ1-5,TGTGCCAGTAGTCGGACAGGATGGGGCAATCAGCCCCAGCATTTT,CASSRTGWGNQPQHF
.,.,TRBV6-6,TRBJ2-5,TGTGCCAGCAGTTTTAGCTTGGACATCAAAGAGACCCAGTACTTC,CASSFSLDIKETQYF
.,.,TRBV3-1/TRBV3-2,TRBJ1-3,TGTGCCAGCAGCCAAGGAGGACAGAACACCATATATTTT,CASSQGGQNTIYF
TRBD1,.,TRBV27,TRBJ1-5,TGTGCCAGCAGTCTAGTAACTCCGGGACAGGGGCAGGGCAATCAGCCCCAGCATTTT,CASSLVTPGQGQGNQPQHF
.,.,TRBV7-2,TRBJ2-2,TGTGCCAGCAGCTTTCGGGGATTGAACACCGGGGAGCTGTTTTTT,CASSFRGLNTGELFF
.,.,TRBV3-1/TRBV3-2,TRBJ1-3,TGTGCCAGCAGCCAAGACAGGCCTGGAAACACCATATATTTT,CASSQDRPGNTIYF
.,.,TRBV6-5,TRBJ1-1,TGTGCCAGCAGTAGGTCAGGGTCCTACACTGAAGCTTTCTTT,CASSRSGSYTEAFF
.,.,TRBV29-1,TRBJ2-1,TGCAGCGTTGTGCGAGGGGGTACCTACAATGAGCAGTTCTTC,CSVVRGGTYNEQFF
TRBD1,once,TRBV2,TRBJ2-1,TGTGCCAGCATCGGCGGGACAGGGCGTTACAATGAGCAGTTCTTC,CASIGGTGRYNEQFF
TRBD1,.,TRBV4-1,TRBJ2-7,TGCGCCAGCAGCCAAGCAGGGACAGGGGTCGAGCAGTACTTC,CASSQAGTGVEQYF